The table lists the clone carrying this T cell receptor (beta chain) with many counts. This sample is drawn from a study of spatial heterogeneity in lung cancer. The V gene end was trimmed by 6 bases and the J gene end by 3 bases; junction bases not matched to a gene: 9. The germline CDR1 and CDR2 sequences are SQVTM and ANQGSEA. The CDR3 sequence is 15 residues long. One entry per CDR3 protein results from TCRdb running MiXCR on the 5' RACE reads. The sample consists of about 39,000 distinct CDR3 sequences, 3.1% of them appearing once. Time point given: sample taken at primary tumor resection. The material sequenced was normal lung tissue next to the tumor, taken at surgery. The TCR comes from a male donor with early-stage non-small cell lung cancer. The rearrangement links TRBV29-1 to TRBJ2-3, with 10 bases that match TRBD1. In DNA form, the CDR3 reads TGCAGCGTCACCCCGGGACAGGGGAGGACAGATACGCAGTATTTT. As protein: CSVTPGQGRTDTQYF.